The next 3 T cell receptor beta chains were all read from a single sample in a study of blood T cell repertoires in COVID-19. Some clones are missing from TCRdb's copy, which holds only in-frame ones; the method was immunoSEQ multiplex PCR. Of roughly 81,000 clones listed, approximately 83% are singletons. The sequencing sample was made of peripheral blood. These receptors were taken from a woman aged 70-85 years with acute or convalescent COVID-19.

The CDR3 protein is CASSELTGSYNSPLHF. The CDR3 DNA reads as TGTGCCAGCAGTGAGTTAACAGGGTCGTATAATTCACCCCTCCACTTT. The chain combines TRBV2 with TRBJ1-6, with D maybe TRBD1 (6 bases). Trimming removed 3 bases from V and 4 bases from J, with 13 bases in between. Looked up from germline, CDR1 is SNHLY and CDR2 is FYNNEI. The CDR3 totals 16 residues.

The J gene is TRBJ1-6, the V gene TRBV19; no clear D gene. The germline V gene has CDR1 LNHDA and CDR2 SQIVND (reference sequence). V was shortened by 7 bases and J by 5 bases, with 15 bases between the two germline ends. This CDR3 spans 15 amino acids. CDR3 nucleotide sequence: TGTGCCAGTACAGAAACCGGGAACGATAATTCACCCCTCCACTTT. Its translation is CASTETGNDNSPLHF.

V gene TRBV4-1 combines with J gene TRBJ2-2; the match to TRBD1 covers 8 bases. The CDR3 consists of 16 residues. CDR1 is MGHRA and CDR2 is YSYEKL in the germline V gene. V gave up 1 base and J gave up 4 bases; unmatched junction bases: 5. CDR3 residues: CASSQAGGAGTGELFF. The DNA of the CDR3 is TGCGCCAGCAGCCAAGCAGGGGGCGCGGGCACCGGGGAGCTGTTTTTT.